What follows is one TCR beta chain and its context. Only in-frame clones appear in the TCRdb table, and some are missing; sequencing was by immunoSEQ multiplex PCR. This table has fewer than 85,000 clones, roughly nine tenths appearing once. V was pared by 6 bases and J by 4 bases, with 9 bases between. CDR1 and CDR2 from the germline V gene are SGHNT and YENEEA. This CDR3 has 12 residues. These data come from a study of blood T cell repertoires in COVID-19. The chain employs TRBV11-3 and TRBJ1-1; D remains unclear. This sequence was found in a man aged 60-69 years with acute or convalescent COVID-19. Sequenced material: peripheral blood. The CDR3 coding sequence is TGTGCCAGCAGTTCTACTGTCACTGAAGCTTTCTTT. It is translated as CASSSTVTEAFF. Combining the CDR3 with reference TRBV11-3 and TRBJ1-1 gives the whole variable domain EAGVVQSPRYKIIEKKQPVAFWCNPISGHNTLYWYLQNLGQGPELLIRYENEEAVDDSQLPKDRFSAERLKGVDSTLKIQPAELGDSAVYLCASSSTVTEAFFGQGTRLTVV.